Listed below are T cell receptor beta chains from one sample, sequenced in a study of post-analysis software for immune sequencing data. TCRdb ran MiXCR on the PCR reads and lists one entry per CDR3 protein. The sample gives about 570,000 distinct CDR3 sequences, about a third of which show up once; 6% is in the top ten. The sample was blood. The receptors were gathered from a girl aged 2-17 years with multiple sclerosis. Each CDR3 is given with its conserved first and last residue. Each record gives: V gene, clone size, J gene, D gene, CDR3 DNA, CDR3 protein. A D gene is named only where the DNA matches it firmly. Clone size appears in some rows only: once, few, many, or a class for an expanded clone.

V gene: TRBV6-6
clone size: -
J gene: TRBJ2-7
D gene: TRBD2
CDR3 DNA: TGTGCCAGCAGGGCCGGGAGGGGGATTTACTACGAGCAGTACTTC
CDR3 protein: CASRAGRGIYYEQYF

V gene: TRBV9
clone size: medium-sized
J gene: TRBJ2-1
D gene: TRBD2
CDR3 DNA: TGTGCCAGCAGCGTGGGGACTAGCGGGGGGAATGAGCAGTTCTTC
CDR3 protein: CASSVGTSGGNEQFF

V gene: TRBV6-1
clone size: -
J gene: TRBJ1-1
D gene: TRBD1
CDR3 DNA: TGTGCCAGCGGGGGACAGATCGACACTGAAGCTTTCTTT
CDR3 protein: CASGGQIDTEAFF

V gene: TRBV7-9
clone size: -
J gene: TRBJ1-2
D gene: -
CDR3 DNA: TGTGCCAGCACCTTCAGCCAGAGCTATGGCTACACCTTC
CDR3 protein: CASTFSQSYGYTF

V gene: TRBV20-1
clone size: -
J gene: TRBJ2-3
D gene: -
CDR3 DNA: TGCAGTGCTAGAGAGCGGGGCAGGGGGGGCCGATGGGATACGCAGTATTTT
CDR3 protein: CSARERGRGGRWDTQYF

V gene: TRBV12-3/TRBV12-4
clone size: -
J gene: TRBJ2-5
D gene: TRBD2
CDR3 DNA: TGTGCCAGCAGCTCCAGGACTAGCGGGGTTCAAGAGACCCAGTACTTC
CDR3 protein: CASSSRTSGVQETQYF

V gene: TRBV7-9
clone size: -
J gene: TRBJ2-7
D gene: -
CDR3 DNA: TGTACCAGCAGCTTAGAAAGGGGCTCCGCCTACGAGCAGTACTTC
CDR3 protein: CTSSLERGSAYEQYF

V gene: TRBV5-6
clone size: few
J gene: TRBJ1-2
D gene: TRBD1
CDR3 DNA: TGTGCCAGCAGCTTGGGGTCAGGTGGACAGGGAAACTATGGCTACACCTTC
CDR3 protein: CASSLGSGGQGNYGYTF

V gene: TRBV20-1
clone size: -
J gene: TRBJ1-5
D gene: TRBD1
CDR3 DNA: TGCAGTGCTAGAGGGCCGGGACAGCATAGCAATCAGCCCCAGCATTTT
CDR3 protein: CSARGPGQHSNQPQHF

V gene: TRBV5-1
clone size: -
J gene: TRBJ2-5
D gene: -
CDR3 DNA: TGCGCCAGCAGCTTTAACGGGGATCGAGAGACCCAGTACTTC
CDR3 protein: CASSFNGDRETQYF

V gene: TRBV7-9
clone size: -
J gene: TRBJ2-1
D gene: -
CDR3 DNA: TGTGCCAGCAGCTCCGAATCCGGGACTCAGGGGTCCTACTACAATGAGCAGTTCTTC
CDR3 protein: CASSSESGTQGSYYNEQFF

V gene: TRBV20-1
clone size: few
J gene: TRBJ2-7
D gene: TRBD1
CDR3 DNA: TGCAGTGCTAGTCCGGGGACAGGGAGGGGGAACGAGCAGTACTTC
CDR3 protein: CSASPGTGRGNEQYF

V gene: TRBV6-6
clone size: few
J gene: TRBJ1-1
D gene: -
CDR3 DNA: TGTGCCACCGCCACTTGGGGTATGAACACTGAAGCTTTCTTT
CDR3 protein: CATATWGMNTEAFF

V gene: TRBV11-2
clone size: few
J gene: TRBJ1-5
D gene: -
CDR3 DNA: TGTGCCAGCAGCCCCGGGACACATGATCAGCCCCAGCATTTT
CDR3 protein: CASSPGTHDQPQHF

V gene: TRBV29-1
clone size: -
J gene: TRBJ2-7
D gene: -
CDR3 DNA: TGCAGCGGGGGAAGGGGCTCCTACGAGCAGTACTTC
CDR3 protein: CSGGRGSYEQYF

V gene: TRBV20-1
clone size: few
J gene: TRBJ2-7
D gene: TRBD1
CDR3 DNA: TGCAGCCCCCGGCGGGACAGGCCGTACGAGCAGTACTTC
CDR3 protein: CSPRRDRPYEQYF

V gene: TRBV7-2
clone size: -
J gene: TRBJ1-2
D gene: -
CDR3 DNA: TGTGCCAGCAGCTTAGACAGGGATCATGGCCACACCTTC
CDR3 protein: CASSLDRDHGHTF

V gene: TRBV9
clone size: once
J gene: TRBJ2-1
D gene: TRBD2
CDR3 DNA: TGTGCCAGCAGCGTCCCTAGCGGGGGGGCGGGAAATGAGCAGTTCTTC
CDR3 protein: CASSVPSGGAGNEQFF

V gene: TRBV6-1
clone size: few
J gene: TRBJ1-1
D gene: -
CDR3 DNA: TGTGCCAGCAGTCCACGGAGGGGGTGGAGGCCGAACACTGAAGCTTTCTTT
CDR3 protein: CASSPRRGWRPNTEAFF

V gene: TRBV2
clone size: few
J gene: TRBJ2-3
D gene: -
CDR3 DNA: TGTGCCAGCAACTTCCGGGCCAGCAAATGGAACACAGATACGCAGTATTTT
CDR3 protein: CASNFRASKWNTDTQYF

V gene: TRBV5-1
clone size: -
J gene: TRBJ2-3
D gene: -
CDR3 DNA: TGCGCCAGCGTTTCCTTCACAGATACGCAGTATTTT
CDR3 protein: CASVSFTDTQYF

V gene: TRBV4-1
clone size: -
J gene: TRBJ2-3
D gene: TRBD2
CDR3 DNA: TGCGCCAGCAGCTCTAGCGGGGGGGCAGGAACAGATACGCAGTATTTT
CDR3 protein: CASSSSGGAGTDTQYF

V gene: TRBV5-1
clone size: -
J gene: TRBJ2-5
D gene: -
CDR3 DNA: TGCGCCAGCGGGCGGCAGGCACAAGAGACCCAGTACTTC
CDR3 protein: CASGRQAQETQYF

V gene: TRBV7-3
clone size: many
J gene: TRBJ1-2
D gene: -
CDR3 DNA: TGTGCCAGCAGCTTCGGCGGGAACTATGGCTACACCTTC
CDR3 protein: CASSFGGNYGYTF

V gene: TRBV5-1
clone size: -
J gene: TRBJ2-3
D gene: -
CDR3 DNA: TGCGCCAGCAGCTTTTCCGGGGCTTTATCAGATACGCAGTATTTT
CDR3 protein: CASSFSGALSDTQYF

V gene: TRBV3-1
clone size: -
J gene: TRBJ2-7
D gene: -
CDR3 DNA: TGTGCCAGCGGAGGACTCCGACCTTACGAGCAGTACTTC
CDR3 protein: CASGGLRPYEQYF

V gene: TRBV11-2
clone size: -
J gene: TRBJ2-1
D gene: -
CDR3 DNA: TGTGCCAGCAGCCGAGGTAGGATAAATGAGCAGTTCTTC
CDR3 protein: CASSRGRINEQFF

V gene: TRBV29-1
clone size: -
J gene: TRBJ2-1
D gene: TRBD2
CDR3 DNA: TGCAGTGGTTCCAAGCGGGGGGGCCACAATGAGCAGTTCTTC
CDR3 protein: CSGSKRGGHNEQFF

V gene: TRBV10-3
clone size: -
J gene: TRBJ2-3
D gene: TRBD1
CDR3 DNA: TGTGCCATCAGCCGGGACAGGGTCACAGATACGCAGTATTTT
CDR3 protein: CAISRDRVTDTQYF

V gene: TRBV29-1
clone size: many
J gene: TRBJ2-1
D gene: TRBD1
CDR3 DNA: TGCAGCGTTCGACAGGGGAGTGAGCAGTTCTTC
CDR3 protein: CSVRQGSEQFF

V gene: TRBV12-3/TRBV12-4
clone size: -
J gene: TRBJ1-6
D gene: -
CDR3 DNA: TGTGCCAGCAGTTTGAAAGGGGGTTATAATTCACCCCGCCACTTT
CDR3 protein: CASSLKGGYNSPRHF

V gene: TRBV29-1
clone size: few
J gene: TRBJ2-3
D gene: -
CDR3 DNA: TGCAGCGTTTACCATACCGGTAGCACAGATACGCAGTATTTT
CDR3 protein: CSVYHTGSTDTQYF

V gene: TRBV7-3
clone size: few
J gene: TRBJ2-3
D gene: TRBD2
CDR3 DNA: TGTGCCAGCAGCAATCCGGGACTAGCGGGGGCGGGCACAGATACGCAGTATTTT
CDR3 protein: CASSNPGLAGAGTDTQYF

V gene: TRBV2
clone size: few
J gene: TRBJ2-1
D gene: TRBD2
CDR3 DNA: TGTGCCAGCAGTGGTAGCGGGGGGACATACAATGAGCAGTTCTTC
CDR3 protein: CASSGSGGTYNEQFF

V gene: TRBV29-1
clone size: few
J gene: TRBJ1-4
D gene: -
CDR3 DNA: TGCAGCGTTGCGGTAGTCCGGGACAATGAAAAACTGTTTTTT
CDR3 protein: CSVAVVRDNEKLFF

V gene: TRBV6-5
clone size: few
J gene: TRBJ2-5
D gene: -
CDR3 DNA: TGTGCCAGCAGTTACTCGAGAATTCGCGCAGGGAGAGAGACCCAGTACTTC
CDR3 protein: CASSYSRIRAGRETQYF

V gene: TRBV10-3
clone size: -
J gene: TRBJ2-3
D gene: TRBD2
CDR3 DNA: TGTGCCATCAGTGAGCAGGTAGCGGGGGGGCCTAGAGATACGCAGTATTTT
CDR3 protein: CAISEQVAGGPRDTQYF

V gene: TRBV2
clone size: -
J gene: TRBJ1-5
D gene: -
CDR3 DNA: TGTGCCAGCAGCCAGAACCGGGGTAACGGTCAGCCCCAGCATTTT
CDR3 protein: CASSQNRGNGQPQHF

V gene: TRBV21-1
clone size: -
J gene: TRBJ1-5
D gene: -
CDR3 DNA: TGTGCCAGCAGCAAAGTCGGGTGTGGACAGGGCATCCAGCCCCAGCATTTT
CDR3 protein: CASSKVGCGQGIQPQHF

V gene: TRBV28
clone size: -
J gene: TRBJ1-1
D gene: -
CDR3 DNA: TGTGCCAGCAGTTTAAGGTTCACGGGTCTGAAGGCTTTCTTT
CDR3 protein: CASSLRFTGLKAFF

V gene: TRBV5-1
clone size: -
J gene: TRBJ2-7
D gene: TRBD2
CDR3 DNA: TGCGCCAGCAGCCTAGCGGGGGGTTCAGGGTACGAGCAGTACTTC
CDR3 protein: CASSLAGGSGYEQYF

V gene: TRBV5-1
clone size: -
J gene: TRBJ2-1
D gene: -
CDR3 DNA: TGCGCCAGCAGCTTGCGACTATCTTACAATGAGCAGTTCTTC
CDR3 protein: CASSLRLSYNEQFF

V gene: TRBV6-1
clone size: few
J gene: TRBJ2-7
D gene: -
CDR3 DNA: TGTGCCAGCAGTAGGGCAGCTACATCCTACGAGCAGTACTTC
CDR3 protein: CASSRAATSYEQYF

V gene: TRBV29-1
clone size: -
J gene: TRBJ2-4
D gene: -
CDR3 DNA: TGCAGCGTTGAAGAAGGAGGGCCCTTAGCCAAAAACATTCAGTACTTC
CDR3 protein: CSVEEGGPLAKNIQYF

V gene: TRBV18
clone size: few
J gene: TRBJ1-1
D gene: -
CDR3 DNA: TGTGCCAGCTCACCACCCAACAGGACTCCTGAAGCTTTCTTT
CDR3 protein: CASSPPNRTPEAFF